What follows are 31 T cell receptor beta chains derived from one specimen sequenced in a study of T-cell reconstitution after alpha-beta-depleted transplantation in children. Unique molecular identifiers featured in how the TCRbeta library was prepared. TCRdb ran MiXCR on the PCR reads and lists one entry per CDR3 protein. Among just under 550,000 distinct CDR3 sequences listed, around 20% were seen once. This specimen consisted of PBMCs from the stem cell graft donor, obtained from the stem cell graft. These receptors all stem from a human donor who donated a stem cell graft to a child with acute lymphoblastic leukemia.

The table lists this clonotype with a few counts. V is TRBV5-1 and J is TRBJ2-1; TRBD2 is a possible D gene (7 bases). The germline V gene encodes CDR1 SGHRS and CDR2 YFSETQ. V shed 4 bases and J shed 6 bases, with 26 bases lying between them. CDR3 length equals 18 residues. The chain's CDR3 is CASSGGLAEHQRGNEQFF. The CDR3 nucleotides are TGCGCCAGCAGCGGGGGGCTAGCGGAGCACCAAAGGGGCAATGAGCAGTTCTTC.

This clonotype came up many times. The chain joins TRBV11-2 to TRBJ2-1; 7 bases are shared with TRBD2. The ends lost 3 bases at V and 3 bases at J; junction bases unmatched: 5. There are 15 residues in the CDR3. Germline CDR1 and CDR2: SGHAT and FQNNGV. The CDR3 sequence is CASSFLGGVYNEQFF. As DNA, the CDR3 is TGTGCCAGCAGCTTTCTGGGAGGGGTCTACAATGAGCAGTTCTTC. The whole variable domain, remainder taken from reference TRBV11-2 and TRBJ2-1, is EAGVAQSPRYKIIEKRQSVAFWCNPISGHATLYWYQQILGQGPKLLIQFQNNGVVDDSQLPKDRFSAERLKGVDSTLKIQPAKLEDSAVYLCASSFLGGVYNEQFFGPGTRLTVL.

This chain uses TRBV9 with TRBJ1-3; D not certain. The V and J ends lost 1 base and 2 bases respectively, with 13 bases between them. This CDR3 has 16 residues. CDR1 and CDR2 (germline): SGDLS, YYNGEE. CDR3 coding DNA: TGTGCCAGCAGCGTACATCCAGGTGAAGCTGGAAACACCATATATTTT. It is translated as CASSVHPGEAGNTIYF.

In this sample, this clonotype turned up a few times. The J gene is TRBJ2-1, the V gene TRBV27; D may be TRBD1 (5 bases). The CDR3 has 11 amino acids. The germline gives CDR1 MNHEY, CDR2 SMNVEV (reference sequence). Trimming cost V 4 bases and J 9 bases, with 7 bases left between them. The CDR3 DNA is TGTGCCAGCAGTTGGGGCTCTGAGCAGTTCTTC. It translates to CASSWGSEQFF.

This clonotype was found a few times. This chain links TRBV6-5 with TRBJ2-1, with TRBD1 identical over 9 bases. V lost 1 base, J lost 5 bases, and 15 bases stayed unmatched. Germline V gene data show CDR1 as MNHEY and CDR2 as SVGAGI. The CDR3 is made up of 19 amino acids. The DNA of the CDR3 is TGTGCCAGCAGTTACTATGGGACAGGGACTTTCGAGAATAACAATGAGCAGTTCTTC. As protein: CASSYYGTGTFENNNEQFF.

This clonotype has more than one count but fewer than ten. The chain is built from TRBV10-3 and TRBJ1-1; weak D call: TRBD1 (5 bases). Germline V CDR1 and CDR2: ENHRY, SYGVKD. V lost 3 bases, J lost 0 bases, and 8 bases lay in between. The CDR3 is 14 amino acids. The CDR3 nucleotides read TGTGCCATCAGTGAACCGGGACTGAACACTGAAGCTTTCTTT. Amino acid sequence: CAISEPGLNTEAFF.

This clonotype was recorded a few times. The chain employs TRBV18 and TRBJ2-7, with 7 bases that match TRBD2. The V gene end was trimmed by 3 bases and the J gene end by 4 bases; junction bases not matched to a gene: 6. The CDR3 consists of 14 residues. Per the germline V gene, CDR1 is KGHSH and CDR2 is LQKENI. CDR3 loop: CASSPSRGGYEQYF. The CDR3 DNA sequence: TGTGCCAGCTCACCCTCCCGGGGAGGGTACGAGCAGTACTTC.

V is TRBV6-1 and J is TRBJ1-1; 8 bases agree with TRBD1. The V segment lost 2 bases and the J segment 6 bases; nucleotides outside the gene matches: 5. CDR3 length equals 14 residues. The germline CDR1 and CDR2 sequences are MNHNS and SASEGT. CDR3 DNA: TGTGCCAGCAGTGAACCCGGACAGGGTGCTGAAGCTTTCTTT. This encodes CASSEPGQGAEAFF.

Only a few counts were recorded for this clonotype. The V gene is TRBV11-1, the J gene TRBJ2-1; 10 bases agree with TRBD2. Germline CDR1 SGHAT, CDR2 FQDESV (reference sequence). The CDR3 length is 18 residues. The ends lost 4 bases at V and 5 bases at J; junction bases unmatched: 14. The CDR3 DNA follows: TGTGCCAGCAGCTATCCCGGCCCACAGAGCGGGAGGGACAATGAGCAGTTCTTC. This codes for CASSYPGPQSGRDNEQFF.

This clonotype was observed a few times. The genes are TRBV24-1 and TRBJ2-3; 11 bases line up with TRBD2. This CDR3 is built from 18 residues. The V gene end was trimmed by 6 bases and the J gene end by 0 bases; junction bases not matched to a gene: 10. Looked up from germline, CDR1 is KGHDR and CDR2 is SFDVKD. The DNA of the CDR3 is TGTGCCACCAGTCTCGGGACTAGCGGTCTGACTAGCACAGATACGCAGTATTTT. This codes for CATSLGTSGLTSTDTQYF.

This clonotype was detected only a few times. This CDR3 reads CASMRTSGSSGELFF. In nucleotides, the CDR3 is TGCGCCAGCATGAGGACTAGCGGGAGCAGCGGGGAGCTGTTTTTT. V and J are TRBV5-1 and TRBJ2-2, with TRBD2 matching 13 bases. Looked up from germline, CDR1 is SGHRS and CDR2 is YFSETQ. The junction had 6 bases not matched to a gene; V was cut back by 6 bases and J by 7 bases. CDR3 length: 15 residues.

This clonotype has more than one count but fewer than ten. The CDR3 loop reads CATRALTDTQYF. The CDR3 DNA reads TGTGCCACCAGGGCCCTCACAGATACGCAGTATTTT. This chain joins TRBV27 and TRBJ2-3; D perhaps matches TRBD1 (5 bases). This CDR3 spans 12 amino acids. Between the trimmed V and J ends, which lost 10 bases and 2 bases, there was a span of 10 bases. CDR1 and CDR2 from the germline V gene are MNHEY and SMNVEV (reference sequence).

This chain uses TRBV4-2 with TRBJ2-1; the D is unclear. The CDR3 is 16 amino acids. Germline values: CDR1 LGHNA, CDR2 YNFKEQ. V gave up 0 bases and J gave up 6 bases, with 15 bases separating them. DNA of the CDR3: TGTGCCAGCAGCCAAGATCTTGAGGCGTACGGCAATGAGCAGTTCTTC. Translation: CASSQDLEAYGNEQFF.

This clonotype has only one observation. The chain has TRBV3-1 and TRBJ2-1; TRBD2 agrees at 8 bases. The CDR3 consists of 18 residues. Germline V CDR1 and CDR2: LGHDT, YNNKEL (reference sequence). CDR3 in DNA: TGTACCTGCAGTTTAGCGACTAGCGACCACAGCTCCTACAATGAGCAGTTCTTC. It is translated as CTCSLATSDHSSYNEQFF.

The sample holds a few counts of this clonotype. The chain recombines TRBV7-2 with TRBJ2-7; 10 bases map to TRBD2. Germline V lookup: CDR1 SGHTA, CDR2 FQGNSA. The V gene end was trimmed by 5 bases and the J gene end by 2 bases; junction bases not matched to a gene: 6. This CDR3 contains 15 residues. The CDR3 DNA is TGTGCCAGCAGCCTTCTAGCGGGAGAAACCTACGAGCAGTACTTC. Its protein product is CASSLLAGETYEQYF.

The J gene is TRBJ2-7, the V gene TRBV6-1; TRBD2 aligns across 13 bases. The CDR3 spans 16 residues. Losses at the gene ends were 6 bases for V and 0 bases for J; bases not matched to a gene: 5. Germline V gene data show CDR1 as MNHNS and CDR2 as SASEGT. CDR3 protein: CASSPWTSGSSYEQYF. The CDR3 nucleotides are TGTGCCAGCAGCCCCTGGACTAGCGGGAGCTCCTACGAGCAGTACTTC.

This chain's CDR3 is CAWRLLAGRTYEQYF. The CDR3 nucleotides are TGTGCCTGGCGCCTACTAGCGGGAAGGACCTACGAGCAGTACTTC. This sequence joins TRBV30 and TRBJ2-7; 10 bases line up with TRBD2. The V segment lost 5 bases and the J segment 2 bases; nucleotides outside the gene matches: 9. CDR1 and CDR2 from the germline V gene are GTSNPN and SVGIG (reference sequence). This CDR3 has 15 residues.

The V gene is TRBV11-2, the J gene TRBJ2-1, with 13 bases lining up with TRBD2. Germline trimming cut 3 bases from V and 0 bases from J; bases unmatched to any gene: 11. The CDR3 is 20 amino acids. Germline values: CDR1 SGHAT, CDR2 FQNNGV. CDR3 sequence: CASSLYTSGLAGFSYNEQFF. Here the CDR3 DNA reads TGTGCCAGCAGCTTGTACACGTCGGGACTAGCGGGGTTCTCCTACAATGAGCAGTTCTTC.

This chain connects TRBV2 to TRBJ2-3; tentatively, D is TRBD1 or TRBD2 (6 bases each). The CDR3 contains 15 residues. V shed 10 bases and J shed 2 bases, with 19 bases lying between them. The germline V gene has CDR1 SNHLY and CDR2 FYNNEI. The CDR3 reads CATEGRRGLTDTQYF. The DNA of the CDR3 is TGTGCCACCGAAGGCCGACGGGGGCTCACAGATACGCAGTATTTT.

The chain uses TRBV7-8 and TRBJ2-1; D is perhaps TRBD1 (6 bases). V was shortened by 2 bases and J by 4 bases, with 12 bases between the two germline ends. Germline V gives CDR1 SGHVS, CDR2 FQNEAQ. The CDR3 runs to 15 residues. The CDR3 DNA is TGTGCCAGCAGCTTACCAGGGGTCGTTTACAATGAGCAGTTCTTC. Protein product: CASSLPGVVYNEQFF.

This clonotype has just a few counts. The genes are TRBV7-8 and TRBJ2-7; maybe TRBD1 (5 bases). This CDR3 region has 12 residues. V shed 5 bases and J shed 5 bases, with 10 bases lying between them. Germline V gene sequence: CDR1 SGHVS, CDR2 FQNEAQ. The CDR3 loop reads CASSPRTNEQYF. The CDR3 DNA is TGTGCCAGCAGCCCGCGGACAAACGAGCAGTACTTC. Using reference TRBV7-8 and TRBJ2-7 for the parts outside the CDR3, the full variable domain is GAGVSQSPRYKVAKRGQDVALRCDPISGHVSLFWYQQALGQGPEFLTYFQNEAQLDKSGLPSDRFFAERPEGSVSTLKIQRTQQEDSAVYLCASSPRTNEQYFGPGTRLTVT.

The CDR3 region has the DNA TGTGCCAGCAGCCGGACTAGCGGGGCAGATACGCAGTATTTT. This codes for CASSRTSGADTQYF. This chain uses TRBV3-1 with TRBJ2-3; 12 bases fit TRBD2. Germline CDR1 is LGHDT and CDR2 is YNNKEL (reference sequence). The V gene end was trimmed by 4 bases and the J gene end by 4 bases; junction bases not matched to a gene: 0. CDR3 length equals 14 residues.

This chain joins TRBV5-1 and TRBJ2-1; tentatively, D is TRBD1 or TRBD2 (5 bases each). Germline values: CDR1 SGHRS, CDR2 YFSETQ. The germline V and J ends were trimmed by 6 bases and 6 bases, with 19 bases remaining between them. This CDR3 is 15 amino acids long. The CDR3 spells CASNTRGEYTNEQFF. The CDR3 nucleotides are TGCGCCAGCAATACACGAGGGGAGTATACCAATGAGCAGTTCTTC.

A few counts support this clonotype. The chain uses TRBV9 and TRBJ2-1; 11 bases align to TRBD2. Per germline, CDR1 SGDLS and CDR2 YYNGEE. Unmatched junction bases numbered 11, after V lost 3 bases and J lost 6 bases. The CDR3 has 17 amino acids. CDR3 sequence: CASSGIAGGPRLNEQFF. The DNA of the CDR3 is TGTGCCAGCAGCGGAATAGCGGGAGGGCCTAGACTCAATGAGCAGTTCTTC. The full variable domain, its missing parts supplied by reference TRBV9 and TRBJ2-1, is DSGVTQTPKHLITATGQRVTLRCSPRSGDLSVYWYQQSLDQGLQFLIQYYNGEERAKGNILERFSAQQFPDLHSELNLSSLELGDSALYFCASSGIAGGPRLNEQFFGPGTRLTVL.

In its sample, this clonotype was seen a few times. The chain couples TRBV5-1 to TRBJ2-7; perhaps TRBD2 as D (6 bases). CDR1 and CDR2 from the germline V gene are SGHRS and YFSETQ. V was cut by 3 bases and J by 3 bases, with 10 bases left in between. This CDR3 is built from 13 residues. This CDR3 is CASSWARDYEQYF. CDR3 nucleotide sequence: TGCGCCAGCAGCTGGGCGCGGGACTACGAGCAGTACTTC.

The rearrangement joins TRBV6-1 to TRBJ2-7, with 14 bases lining up with TRBD2. The CDR3 is made up of 17 amino acids. With 6 bases clipped from V and 2 bases from J, the junction kept 9 bases outside the gene matches. Per germline, CDR1 MNHNS and CDR2 SASEGT. CDR3 nucleotides: TGTGCCAGCAGGGCTGGGACTAGCGGGAGATGGGCCTACGAGCAGTACTTC. This gives the protein CASRAGTSGRWAYEQYF.

The rearrangement joins TRBV5-4 to TRBJ2-2; TRBD2 is a possible D gene (6 bases). Germline CDR1 is SGHNT and CDR2 is YYREEE (reference sequence). CDR3 size: 15 residues. V was trimmed by 1 base and J by 4 bases, leaving 11 bases between them. CDR3 bases: TGTGCCAGCAGCTTGTGTCTCGGGGGCACCGGGGAGCTGTTTTTT. Its translation: CASSLCLGGTGELFF. Full variable domain (outside the CDR3, taken from reference TRBV5-4 and TRBJ2-2): ETGVTQSPTHLIKTRGQQVTLRCSSQSGHNTVSWYQQALGQGPQFIFQYYREEENGRGNFPPRFSGLQFPNYSSELNVNALELDDSALYLCASSLCLGGTGELFFGEGSRLTVL.

The chain has TRBV6-5 and TRBJ1-2; D is unresolved. The V and J ends lost 6 bases and 4 bases respectively, with 18 bases between them. The CDR3 length is 15 residues. The V gene's germline CDR1 is MNHEY and CDR2 SVGAGI. The CDR3: CASSPVGFVVYGYTF. In DNA, the CDR3 is TGTGCCAGCAGCCCCGTCGGGTTCGTCGTCTATGGCTACACCTTC.

The chain links TRBV20-1 to TRBJ1-2, with TRBD1 identical over 9 bases. V lost 3 bases to trimming and J lost 4 bases; unmatched junction nucleotides: 12. Per the germline V gene, CDR1 is DFQATT and CDR2 is SNEGSKA (reference sequence). The length of the CDR3 is 16 residues. CDR3 region: CSARRSTSTGGYGYTF. The CDR3 DNA sequence: TGCAGTGCTAGGCGCTCTACATCGACAGGGGGCTATGGCTACACCTTC.

The rearrangement links TRBV27 to TRBJ2-7, with 7 bases fitting TRBD1. J lost 3 bases, V lost 6 bases, and 11 bases had no gene match. CDR3 length equals 15 residues. From germline, CDR1 is MNHEY and CDR2 SMNVEV (reference sequence). CDR3 DNA: TGTGCCAGCAGATACACAGGGGCCAACTTCTACGAGCAGTACTTC. It is translated as CASRYTGANFYEQYF.

The rearrangement uses TRBV19 and TRBJ2-5; 8 bases line up with TRBD1. The germline V gene encodes CDR1 LNHDA and CDR2 SQIVND (reference sequence). This CDR3 is 15 amino acids long. With 3 bases clipped from V and 5 bases from J, the junction kept 8 bases outside the gene matches. The CDR3 DNA reads as TGTGCCAGTAGTATCGGTTCAGGGGGCGAGGAGACCCAGTACTTC. This sequence encodes CASSIGSGGEETQYF.